A single sample is the source of the 29 T cell receptor beta chains below, sequenced in a study of response to subunit inactivated influenza vaccine. TCRdb re-called the RT-PCR reads through MiXCR, storing one row per CDR3 protein. The table includes 700,000 to 800,000 distinct CDR3 sequences, around a sixth detected once. The material was PBMCs from blood, obtained around 5 days after vaccination. The receptors here all came from a man in his forties or fifties who received an inactivated influenza vaccine.

V and J are TRBV7-9 and TRBJ2-7; D gene uncertain. The CDR3 has 13 residues. The germline CDR1 and CDR2 sequences are SEHNR and FQNEAQ (reference sequence). Trimming pared 5 bases from V and 2 bases from J, leaving 10 bases between. The CDR3 DNA reads TGTGCCAGCAGCCTAGACTTCGCCTACGAGCAGTACTTC. Translated: CASSLDFAYEQYF.

The sample holds a few counts of this clonotype. This chain joins TRBV7-9 and TRBJ2-4; D is possibly TRBD1 (7 bases). The germline V and J ends were trimmed by 5 bases and 1 base, with 15 bases remaining between them. Germline-derived CDR1 and CDR2 are SEHNR and FQNEAQ (reference sequence). The CDR3 totals 16 residues. CDR3 in amino acids: CASSPGAGGAKNIQYF. CDR3 coding DNA: TGTGCCAGCAGCCCTGGGGCAGGGGGGGCCAAAAACATTCAGTACTTC.

The chain combines TRBV20-1 with TRBJ2-3; D unclear. The CDR3 is 15 amino acids. Germline V CDR1 and CDR2: DFQATT, SNEGSKA (reference sequence). The ends were cut back, 1 base at V and 0 bases at J, with 11 bases in the middle. The CDR3 sequence: CSARVPATSTDTQYF. The CDR3 DNA reads TGCAGTGCTAGAGTTCCAGCCACTAGCACAGATACGCAGTATTTT.

The chain employs TRBV11-2 and TRBJ2-7; 7 nucleotides line up with TRBD2. Germline V gene data show CDR1 as SGHAT and CDR2 as FQNNGV. V trimming: 1 base; J trimming: 3 bases; junction bases outside the gene matches: 6. The CDR3 length is 15 residues. CDR3: CASSLGTSVFYEQYF. The CDR3 DNA reads as TGTGCCAGCAGCTTAGGAACTAGCGTATTCTACGAGCAGTACTTC.

The chain is built from TRBV20-1 and TRBJ2-1, with TRBD2 identical over 7 bases. Looked up from germline, CDR1 is DFQATT and CDR2 is SNEGSKA (reference sequence). V shed 6 bases, J shed 2 bases, and the junction held 7 bases outside the gene matches. There are 14 residues in the CDR3. The CDR3 DNA follows: TGCAGTGCCGGGGTGGGGAGGGCCTACAATGAGCAGTTCTTC. Translation gives CSAGVGRAYNEQFF.

The sample holds a few counts of this clonotype. This chain connects TRBV6-5 to TRBJ1-2, with 7 bases matching TRBD1. Germline V gene lookup returns CDR1 MNHEY and CDR2 SVGAGI. The CDR3 length is 18 residues. The J segment lost 0 bases and the V segment lost 2 bases, leaving 12 bases of the junction unmatched. Here the CDR3 reads CASSYRVTGAAANYGYTF. DNA for the CDR3: TGTGCCAGCAGTTACCGGGTTACAGGGGCCGCAGCTAACTATGGCTACACCTTC.

The chain recombines TRBV11-2 with TRBJ2-7, with 9 nucleotides matching TRBD1. Looked up from germline, CDR1 is SGHAT and CDR2 is FQNNGV. Unmatched junction bases numbered 11, after V lost 5 bases and J lost 6 bases. The CDR3 is made up of 15 amino acids. CDR3 residues: CASSPLQGAVGEQYF. CDR3 nucleotide sequence: TGTGCCAGCAGCCCTTTACAGGGGGCGGTCGGCGAGCAGTACTTC.

The V and J genes are TRBV5-1 and TRBJ2-7; 7 bases are shared with TRBD1. CDR1 and CDR2 from the germline V gene are SGHRS and YFSETQ. The CDR3 loop spans 14 amino acids. Trimming took 0 bases from V and 4 from J; bases not matched to a gene: 4. In nucleotides, the CDR3 is TGCGCCAGCAGCTTGGAGACAGGGATGTACGAGCAGTACTTC. The encoded protein is CASSLETGMYEQYF. The variable domain in full, completed from reference TRBV5-1 and TRBJ2-7, reads KAGVTQTPRYLIKTRGQQVTLSCSPISGHRSVSWYQQTPGQGLQFLFEYFSETQRNKGNFPGRFSGRQFSNSRSEMNVSTLELGDSALYLCASSLETGMYEQYFGPGTRLTVT.

This clonotype has more than one count but fewer than ten. The CDR3 coding sequence is TGTGCCAGCAGTTTAGCGCTAGGCAGGGGATACGAGCAGTACTTC. It is translated as CASSLALGRGYEQYF. The chain is built from TRBV12-3 or TRBV12-4 and TRBJ2-7; maybe TRBD1 (6 bases). Between the trimmed V and J ends, which lost 0 bases and 4 bases, there was a span of 13 bases. This CDR3 is 15 amino acids long.

This clonotype was counted a few times. The chain combines TRBV20-1 with TRBJ2-5, with a weak D call TRBD1 (6 bases). Looked up from germline, CDR1 is DFQATT and CDR2 is SNEGSKA (reference sequence). The CDR3 consists of 17 residues. The V and J ends lost 5 bases and 1 base respectively, with 23 bases between them. CDR3 sequence: CSALPLKGTSSQETQYF. CDR3 sequence (DNA): TGCAGTGCTCTTCCTCTAAAAGGGACATCTAGCCAAGAGACCCAGTACTTC.

V gene TRBV3-1 combines with J gene TRBJ2-2; 14 positions agree with TRBD2. With 1 base clipped from V and 3 bases from J, the junction kept 1 base outside the gene matches. The CDR3 consists of 17 residues. In germline, CDR1 is LGHDT, CDR2 YNNKEL (reference sequence). CDR3 DNA: TGTGCCAGCAGCCAAGGACTAGCGGGGGGGCACACCGGGGAGCTGTTTTTT. This encodes CASSQGLAGGHTGELFF.

This clonotype was detected only a few times. The chain uses TRBV3-1 and TRBJ2-7, with 8 bases matching TRBD1. The CDR3 totals 11 residues. V lost 3 bases, J lost 11 bases, and 3 bases stayed unmatched. The germline V gene encodes CDR1 LGHDT and CDR2 YNNKEL (reference sequence). DNA of the CDR3: TGTGCCAGCAGCCAGGGACAGGAGGAGTACTTC. It is translated as CASSQGQEEYF.

This clonotype occurred once. This sequence joins TRBV7-9 and TRBJ2-5, with 12 bases lining up with TRBD2. Germline V CDR1 and CDR2: SEHNR, FQNEAQ (reference sequence). The CDR3 consists of 17 residues. V gave up 2 bases and J gave up 3 bases; unmatched junction bases: 7. The CDR3 DNA reads TGTGCCAGCAGCTTAACTAGCGGGAGGCCCTCAAAAGAGACCCAGTACTTC. As protein: CASSLTSGRPSKETQYF. Supplemented by reference TRBV7-9 and TRBJ2-5, the full variable domain reads DTGVSQNPRHKITKRGQNVTFRCDPISEHNRLYWYRQTLGQGPEFLTYFQNEAQLEKSRLLSDRFSAERPKGSFSTLEIQRTEQGDSAMYLCASSLTSGRPSKETQYFGPGTRLLVL.

The chain joins TRBV28 to TRBJ2-2; a weak D match, TRBD1 (6 bases). The V gene lost 5 bases and the J gene lost 4 bases, with 17 bases spanning the gap. Looked up from germline, CDR1 is MDHEN and CDR2 is SYDVKM. This CDR3 has 16 amino acids. The CDR3 DNA is TGTGCCAGCAGTCCCAGCCTCTCAGGGGTCACCGGGGAGCTGTTTTTT. Residues: CASSPSLSGVTGELFF.

This clonotype was observed a few times. The CDR3 region is CRAAGPESPHNEQFF. The CDR3 bases are TGCAGGGCGGCGGGTCCTGAGTCTCCTCACAATGAGCAGTTCTTC. This rearrangement joins TRBV20-1 to TRBJ2-1; weak D call: TRBD2 (5 bases). The V gene's germline CDR1 is DFQATT and CDR2 SNEGSKA (reference sequence). This CDR3 region has 15 residues.

This chain uses TRBV20-1 with TRBJ2-5, with TRBD2 matching over 8 bases. With 0 bases clipped from V and 5 bases from J, the junction kept 5 bases outside the gene matches. CDR1 is DFQATT, CDR2 SNEGSKA, per germline (reference sequence). The CDR3 sequence is 14 residues long. CDR3 in amino acids: CSAREISGVETQYF. The CDR3 nucleotides are TGCAGTGCTAGAGAGATTAGCGGGGTGGAGACCCAGTACTTC.

The CDR3 reads CASSPKAAGLPSSGANVLTF. The CDR3 region has the DNA TGTGCCAGCAGTCCTAAGGCGGCAGGACTCCCCTCCTCTGGGGCCAACGTCCTGACTTTC. This chain uses TRBV6-2 or TRBV6-3 with TRBJ2-6; possibly TRBD2 for D (5 bases). Germline V gene lookup returns CDR1 MNHEY and CDR2 SVGEGT. Trimming stripped 5 bases from V and 0 bases from J, with 23 bases between. The CDR3 has 20 amino acids.

V is TRBV20-1 and J is TRBJ2-1; 7 bases fit TRBD2. The CDR3 spans 14 residues. V was pared by 3 bases and J by 10 bases, with 12 bases of the junction left unmatched. Looked up from germline, CDR1 is DFQATT and CDR2 is SNEGSKA (reference sequence). CDR3 sequence: CSARSSGAYREQFF. The DNA for the CDR3 is TGCAGTGCTAGGTCTAGCGGAGCGTACAGGGAGCAGTTCTTC.

Many counts were recorded for this clonotype. This chain uses TRBV6-2 or TRBV6-3 with TRBJ1-5; D uncertain. The CDR3 covers 17 residues. Germline V gene lookup returns CDR1 MNHEY and CDR2 SVGEGT. Trimming took off 5 bases at V and 0 bases at J, with 17 bases between the two ends. The CDR3 loop is CASSRLRLSPSNQPQHF. DNA of the CDR3: TGTGCCAGCAGTAGACTTAGACTCTCCCCTAGCAATCAGCCCCAGCATTTT.

This clonotype occurred many times. This sequence joins TRBV12-3 or TRBV12-4 and TRBJ2-4, with TRBD1 matching over 9 bases. The CDR3 is 20 residues long. V lost 5 bases and J lost 5; bases outside the gene matches: 22. CDR3 residues: CASSVGYRGQVRRWENIQYF. CDR3 sequence (DNA): TGTGCCAGCAGTGTGGGATACAGGGGGCAAGTTCGAAGGTGGGAAAACATTCAGTACTTC.

V usage is TRBV12-3 or TRBV12-4 and J usage is TRBJ1-2, with D perhaps TRBD1 (5 bases). The V gene lost 7 bases and the J gene lost 5 bases, with 20 bases spanning the gap. This CDR3 comprises 15 residues. The CDR3 DNA reads as TGTGCCAGCACCTCCATGGGAAGGGGTAGTTATGGCTACACCTTC. Its translation: CASTSMGRGSYGYTF.

There are a few counts of this clonotype. The V gene is TRBV10-3, the J gene TRBJ2-2, with D perhaps TRBD1 (6 bases). The V end lost 3 bases, the J end lost 0 bases, and 11 bases lay between the germline ends. Germline-derived CDR1 and CDR2 are ENHRY and SYGVKD. The CDR3 has 16 amino acids. CDR3 region: CAISDDRPTNTGELFF. In nucleotides, the CDR3 is TGTGCCATCAGTGACGACAGGCCGACGAACACCGGGGAGCTGTTTTTT.

The table lists this clonotype with a few counts. The chain has TRBV7-9 and TRBJ2-1; maybe TRBD1 (6 bases). The germline V gene encodes CDR1 SEHNR and CDR2 FQNEAQ (reference sequence). The CDR3 has 15 amino acids. Trimming stripped 2 bases from V and 0 bases from J, with 8 bases between. DNA of the CDR3: TGTGCCAGCAGCTTATTGGACAGCTCCTACAATGAGCAGTTCTTC. Amino acids: CASSLLDSSYNEQFF.

This chain uses TRBV7-9 with TRBJ1-1; possibly TRBD1 for D (6 bases). This CDR3 has 15 amino acids. The V end lost 7 bases, the J end lost 1 base, and 16 bases lay between the germline ends. Germline V gene lookup returns CDR1 SEHNR and CDR2 FQNEAQ (reference sequence). Here the CDR3 DNA reads TGTGCCAGCACCAAGGGGGGCAGCACGAACACTGAAGCTTTCTTT. This translates into CASTKGGSTNTEAFF. Drawing the rest from reference TRBV7-9 and TRBJ1-1, the complete variable domain is DTGVSQNPRHKITKRGQNVTFRCDPISEHNRLYWYRQTLGQGPEFLTYFQNEAQLEKSRLLSDRFSAERPKGSFSTLEIQRTEQGDSAMYLCASTKGGSTNTEAFFGQGTRLTVV.

This clonotype has only a few counts. V and J are TRBV20-1 and TRBJ2-1; D uncertain. This CDR3 has 11 amino acids. The ends were cut back, 5 bases at V and 10 bases at J, with 12 bases in the middle. Germline CDR1 is DFQATT and CDR2 is SNEGSKA (reference sequence). CDR3 nucleotide sequence: TGCAGTGCTCGGGTGTATGAAGAGCAGTTCTTC. Residues: CSARVYEEQFF.

This clonotype was detected many times. V gene TRBV12-3 or TRBV12-4 combines with J gene TRBJ1-2; D remains ambiguous. Trimming removed 6 bases at V and 0 bases at J, with 8 bases between. The CDR3 is 13 amino acids. The CDR3 reads CASSLEANYGYTF. CDR3 DNA: TGTGCCAGCAGCCTAGAGGCTAACTATGGCTACACCTTC.

The table lists this clonotype with a few counts. The V gene is TRBV7-9, the J gene TRBJ1-6, with D unclear. The germline V gene has CDR1 SEHNR and CDR2 FQNEAQ (reference sequence). The CDR3 loop spans 14 amino acids. V gave up 0 bases and J gave up 6 bases, with 6 bases separating them. This chain's CDR3 is CASSLAGSNSPLHF. The CDR3 region has the DNA TGTGCCAGCAGCTTAGCGGGCAGTAATTCACCCCTCCACTTT. Filled out from reference TRBV7-9 and TRBJ1-6, the complete variable domain reads DTGVSQNPRHKITKRGQNVTFRCDPISEHNRLYWYRQTLGQGPEFLTYFQNEAQLEKSRLLSDRFSAERPKGSFSTLEIQRTEQGDSAMYLCASSLAGSNSPLHFGNGTRLTVT.

There are a few counts of this clonotype. This sequence joins TRBV7-9 and TRBJ2-7; tentative D call: TRBD2 (6 bases). This CDR3 is 16 amino acids long. Germline CDR1 and CDR2: SEHNR and FQNEAQ (reference sequence). Deletions cut 0 bases from V and 4 bases from J, with 16 bases between. CDR3: CASSLAVRGKRYEQYF. The CDR3 region has the DNA TGTGCCAGCAGCTTAGCCGTGCGGGGCAAGCGATACGAGCAGTACTTC.

V gene TRBV7-8 combines with J gene TRBJ2-7; 11 bases map to TRBD2. Trimming took 6 bases from V and 2 from J; bases not matched to a gene: 6. The germline CDR1 and CDR2 sequences are SGHVS and FQNEAQ. This CDR3 has 15 residues. CDR3 in DNA: TGTGCCAGCAGGCCAACTAGCGGGAGAACCTACGAGCAGTACTTC. It translates to CASRPTSGRTYEQYF.